What follows are 5 T cell receptor beta chains derived from one specimen sequenced in a study of post-analysis software for immune sequencing data. Study-wide results and caveats: TRBV5-6, TRBV5-1 and TRBV20-1 were among 4 or 5 TRBV segments more frequent in patients than controls.

Their recognized antigens are unknown. The TCR beta cDNA libraries carried unique molecular identifiers. TCRdb analysed the PCR reads with MiXCR anew, one entry per CDR3 protein. The table records 350,000 to 500,000 distinct CDR3 sequences, roughly 38% of them present only once. The material sequenced was blood. All receptors come from a girl aged 2-10 years with multiple sclerosis.

Regarding this clonotype: A much larger clone lies a single base off, so this may be a read error. The J gene is TRBJ2-5, the V gene TRBV20-1; D call uncertain. The length of the CDR3 is 12 residues. Germline V gene lookup returns CDR1 DFQATT and CDR2 SNEGSKA (reference sequence). Trimming left V 2 bases short and J 11 bases short, with 15 bases between. The CDR3 DNA sequence: TGCAGTGCTAGATTAGGGTACAATGAGCAGTACTTC. As protein: CSARLGYNEQYF.

The chain joins TRBV7-2 to TRBJ2-5; D is perhaps TRBD1 or TRBD2 (5 bases each). The tail of the sequence fits TRBJ2-7 better, so the J call may be wrong. The germline V gene has CDR1 SGHTA and CDR2 FQGNSA. The CDR3 is 14 amino acids. As DNA, the CDR3 is TGTGCCAGCAGCTTAGATTGGGACCTCTACGAGCAGTACTTC. Amino acid sequence: CASSLDWDLYEQYF.

The genes are TRBV29-1 and TRBJ2-7; 7 nucleotides agree with TRBD2. The germline V gene has CDR1 SQVTM and CDR2 ANQGSEA. CDR3 length equals 13 residues. With V trimmed by 3 bases and J by 4 bases, 6 bases remained unmatched. CDR3 region: CSVEGGEQYEQYF. CDR3 sequence (DNA): TGCAGCGTTGAGGGGGGGGAGCAGTACGAGCAGTACTTC.

This clonotype was found a few times. This chain links TRBV6-1 with TRBJ2-1; D possibly matches TRBD1 or TRBD2 (5 bases each). Germline assignment: CDR1 MNHNS and CDR2 SASEGT. V gave up 1 base and J gave up 9 bases, with 13 bases separating them. This CDR3 comprises 14 residues. The CDR3 reads CASSEVERGGEQFF. DNA for the CDR3: TGTGCCAGCAGTGAAGTTGAGAGGGGCGGTGAGCAGTTCTTC.

CDR3 amino acids: CSDLGAGATYGYTF. The CDR3, as DNA: TGCAGTGACCTAGGGGCGGGCGCGACCTATGGCTACACCTTC. The chain couples TRBV20-1 to TRBJ1-2; TRBD1 is a possible D gene (5 bases). In germline, CDR1 is DFQATT, CDR2 SNEGSKA (reference sequence). Trimming cost V 7 bases and J 4 bases, with 19 bases left between them. The CDR3 is 14 residues long.